This TCR beta chain originates from a study of OX40 agonist ivuxolimab in advanced cancers. The overall study: Partial responses were achieved by three patients: one hepatocellular carcinoma, two cutaneous melanoma.

This CDR3 region has 16 residues. The V gene lost 7 bases and the J gene lost 1 base, with 17 bases spanning the gap. The V gene's germline CDR1 is MDHEN and CDR2 SYDVKM. Sequencing was performed with immunoSEQ multiplex PCR; in TCRdb, only in-frame clones are kept and a portion is missing. Of 45,000 to 60,000 clones in the sample, more than 85% were seen once. This material consisted of CD4+ or CD8+ T cells sorted from blood, taken in a trial of the OX40 agonist ivuxolimab. This sequence originates from an adult with an advanced solid tumor such as melanoma, head and neck, liver or kidney cancer. This chain uses TRBV28 with TRBJ2-4, with D perhaps matching TRBD1 or TRBD2 (5 bases each). CDR3 nucleotides: TGTGCCAGCACCCCACGAGGGGCTAATGCCAAAAACATTCAGTACTTC. Its translation: CASTPRGANAKNIQYF.